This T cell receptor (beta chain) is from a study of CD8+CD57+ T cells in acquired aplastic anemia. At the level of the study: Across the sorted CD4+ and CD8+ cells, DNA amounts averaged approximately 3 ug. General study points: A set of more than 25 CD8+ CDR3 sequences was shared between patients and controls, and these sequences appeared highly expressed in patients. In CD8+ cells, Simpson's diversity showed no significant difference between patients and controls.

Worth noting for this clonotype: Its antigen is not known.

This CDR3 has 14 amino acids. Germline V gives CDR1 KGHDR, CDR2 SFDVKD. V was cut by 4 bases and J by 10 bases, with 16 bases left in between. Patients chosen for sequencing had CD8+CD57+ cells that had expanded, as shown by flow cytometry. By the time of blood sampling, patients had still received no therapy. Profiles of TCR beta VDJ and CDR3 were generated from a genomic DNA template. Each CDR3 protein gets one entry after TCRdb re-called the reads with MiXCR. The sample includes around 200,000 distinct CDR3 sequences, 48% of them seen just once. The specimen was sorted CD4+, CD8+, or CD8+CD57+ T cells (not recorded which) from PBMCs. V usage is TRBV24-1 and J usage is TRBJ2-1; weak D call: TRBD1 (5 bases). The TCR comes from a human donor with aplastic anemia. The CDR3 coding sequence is TGTGCCACCAGTGACCAGGGCTCGACTGGGGAGCAGTTCTTC. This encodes CATSDQGSTGEQFF.